This T cell receptor beta chain is from a study of blood T cell repertoires in COVID-19. Study information: PBMCs, B-cell-depleted T cells, or T cells provided the cDNA or gDNA that made up the material.

Profiled with immunoSEQ multiplex PCR; TCRdb holds only in-frame clones, not every one. Of about 170,000 clones listed, 87% were seen once; the top ten hold over 3.5%. The CDR3 contains 18 residues. V was pared by 3 bases and J by 2 bases, with 13 bases of the junction left unmatched. In germline, CDR1 is SEHNR, CDR2 FQNEAQ (reference sequence). Sequencing was done on a sample of peripheral blood. This chain joins TRBV7-9 and TRBJ2-1, with 7 bases fitting TRBD1. The receptor comes from a man aged 18 to 30 with active or convalescent COVID-19. In DNA, the CDR3 is TGTGCCAGCAGCTTGGGTCCAGGGGGAACCCCCGCCTACAATGAGCAGTTCTTC. Residues: CASSLGPGGTPAYNEQFF.